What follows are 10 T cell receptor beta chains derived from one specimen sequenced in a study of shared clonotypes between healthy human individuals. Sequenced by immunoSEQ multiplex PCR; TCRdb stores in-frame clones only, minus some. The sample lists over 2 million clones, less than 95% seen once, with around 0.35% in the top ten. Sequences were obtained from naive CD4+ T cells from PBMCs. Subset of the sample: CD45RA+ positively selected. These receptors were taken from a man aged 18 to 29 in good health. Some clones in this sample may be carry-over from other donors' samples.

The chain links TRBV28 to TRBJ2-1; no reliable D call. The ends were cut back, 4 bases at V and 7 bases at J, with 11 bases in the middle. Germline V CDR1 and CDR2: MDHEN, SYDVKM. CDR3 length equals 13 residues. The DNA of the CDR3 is TGTGCCAGCAGTTCCTCTGATAAAAATGAGCAGTTCTTC. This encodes CASSSSDKNEQFF. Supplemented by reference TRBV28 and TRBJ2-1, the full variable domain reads DVKVTQSSRYLVKRTGEKVFLECVQDMDHENMFWYRQDPGLGLRLIYFSYDVKMKEKGDIPEGYSVSREKKERFSLILESASTNQTSMYLCASSSSDKNEQFFGPGTRLTVL.

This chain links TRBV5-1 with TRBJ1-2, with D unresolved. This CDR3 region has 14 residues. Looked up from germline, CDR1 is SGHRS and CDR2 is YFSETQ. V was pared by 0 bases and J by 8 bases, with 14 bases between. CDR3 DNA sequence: TGCGCCAGCAGCTTGGCCATGGAGGCTGCCGGCTACACCTTC. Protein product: CASSLAMEAAGYTF.

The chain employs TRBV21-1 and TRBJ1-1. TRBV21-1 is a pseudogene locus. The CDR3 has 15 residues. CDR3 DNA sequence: TGTGCCAGCAGCTTTACGACTCCTATGGTCACTGAAGCTTTCTTT. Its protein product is CASSFTTPMVTEAFF.

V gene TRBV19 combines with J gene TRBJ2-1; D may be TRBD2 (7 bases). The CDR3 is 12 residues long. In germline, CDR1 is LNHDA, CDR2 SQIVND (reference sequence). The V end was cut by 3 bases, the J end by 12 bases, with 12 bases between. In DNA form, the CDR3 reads TGTGCCAGTAGTATCCTGAGGGGGGGGCAGTTCTTC. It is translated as CASSILRGGQFF.

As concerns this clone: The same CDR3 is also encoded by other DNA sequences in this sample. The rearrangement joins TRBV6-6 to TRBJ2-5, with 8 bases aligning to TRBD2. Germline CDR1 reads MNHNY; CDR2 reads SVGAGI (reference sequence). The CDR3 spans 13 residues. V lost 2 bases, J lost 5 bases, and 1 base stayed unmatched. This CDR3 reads CASSYPGGETQYF. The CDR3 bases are TGTGCCAGCAGTTACCCGGGGGGGGAGACCCAGTACTTC.

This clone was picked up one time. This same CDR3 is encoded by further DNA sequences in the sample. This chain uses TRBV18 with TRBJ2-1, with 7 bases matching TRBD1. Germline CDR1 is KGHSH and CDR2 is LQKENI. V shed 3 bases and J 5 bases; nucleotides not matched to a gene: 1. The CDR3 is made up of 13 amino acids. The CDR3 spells CASSPRGNNEQFF. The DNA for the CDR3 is TGTGCCAGCTCACCCAGGGGGAACAATGAGCAGTTCTTC.

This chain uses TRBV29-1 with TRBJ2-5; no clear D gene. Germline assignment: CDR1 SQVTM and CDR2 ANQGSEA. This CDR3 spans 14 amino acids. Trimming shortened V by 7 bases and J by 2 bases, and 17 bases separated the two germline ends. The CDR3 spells CSAEISTHQETQYF. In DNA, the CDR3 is TGCAGCGCCGAAATCTCGACCCATCAAGAGACCCAGTACTTC.

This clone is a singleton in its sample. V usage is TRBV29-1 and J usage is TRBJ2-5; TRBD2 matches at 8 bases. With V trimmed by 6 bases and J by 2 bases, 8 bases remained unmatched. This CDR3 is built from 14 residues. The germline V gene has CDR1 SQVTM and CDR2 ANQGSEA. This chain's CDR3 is CSVYGGGIQETQYF. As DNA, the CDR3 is TGCAGCGTCTACGGCGGGGGGATTCAAGAGACCCAGTACTTC.

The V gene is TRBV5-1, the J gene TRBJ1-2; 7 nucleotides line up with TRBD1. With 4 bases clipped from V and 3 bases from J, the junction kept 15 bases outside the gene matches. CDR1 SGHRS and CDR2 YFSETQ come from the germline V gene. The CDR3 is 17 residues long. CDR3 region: CASSRGDSSILHYGYTF. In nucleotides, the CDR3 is TGCGCCAGCAGCCGCGGGGACAGTTCCATCCTCCACTATGGCTACACCTTC.

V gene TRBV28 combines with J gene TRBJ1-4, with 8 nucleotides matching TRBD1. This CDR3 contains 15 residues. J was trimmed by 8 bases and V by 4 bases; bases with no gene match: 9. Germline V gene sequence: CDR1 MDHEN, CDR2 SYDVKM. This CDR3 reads CASSSPAGGVEKLFF. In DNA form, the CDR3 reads TGTGCCAGCAGTTCCCCGGCAGGGGGCGTGGAAAAACTGTTTTTT.